The source of this T cell receptor beta chain is a study of blood T cell repertoires in COVID-19. In the study overall: PBMCs, B-cell-depleted T cells, or T cells were the source of the cDNA or gDNA that made up the material.

Assay used: immunoSEQ multiplex PCR; TCRdb lists only in-frame clones, some missing. The sample gives 150,000 or so clones, approximately 88% of which show up once; 5.2% is in the top ten. This clone has just one count. V was cut by 5 bases and J by 2 bases, with 10 bases left in between. Germline CDR1 and CDR2: MNHEY and SVGAGI. The CDR3 is 14 amino acids. The chain uses TRBV6-5 and TRBJ1-5, with D maybe TRBD1 (5 bases). The sample consisted of PBMCs or T cells enriched from blood (not recorded which). This clonotype originated in a man aged 70-80 years who had been exposed to COVID-19. For the CDR3, the DNA is TGTGCCAGCAGTAGGGGCCGACGCAATCAGCCCCAGCATTTT. It specifies CASSRGRRNQPQHF.